The entry below gives a single T cell receptor beta chain sequence along with its context. These data originate in a study of blood T cell repertoires in COVID-19. Germline lookup yields CDR1 MNHEY and CDR2 SVGEGT. The CDR3 runs to 13 residues. Trimming stripped 5 bases from V and 1 base from J, with 5 bases between. Study processing details: Amplification from reference gene primers served as the basis for estimated nucleated cell counts. Produced via immunoSEQ multiplex PCR; TCRdb's table is partial and in-frame only. That table gives V, J and clone size, and the DNA gave D and trimming. The repertoire holds some 200,000 clones, 82% seen once, with about 11% in the top ten. The study recruited people aged about 18 to 90 years across approximately 24 US areas. Assignments of participants to cohorts depended upon their own reported clinical history. Two negative PCRs, clearance, or symptom resolution had been documented for recovered Cohort 3 donors.

Specimen: PBMCs or T cells enriched from blood (not recorded which). The chain combines TRBV6-2 or TRBV6-3 with TRBJ2-2; D uncertain. The origin of this receptor is a man aged 35 to 55 who had recovered from COVID-19. The CDR3 nucleotides are TGTGCCAGCAGTCGCGGGAACACCGGGGAGCTGTTTTTT. Its translation is CASSRGNTGELFF.